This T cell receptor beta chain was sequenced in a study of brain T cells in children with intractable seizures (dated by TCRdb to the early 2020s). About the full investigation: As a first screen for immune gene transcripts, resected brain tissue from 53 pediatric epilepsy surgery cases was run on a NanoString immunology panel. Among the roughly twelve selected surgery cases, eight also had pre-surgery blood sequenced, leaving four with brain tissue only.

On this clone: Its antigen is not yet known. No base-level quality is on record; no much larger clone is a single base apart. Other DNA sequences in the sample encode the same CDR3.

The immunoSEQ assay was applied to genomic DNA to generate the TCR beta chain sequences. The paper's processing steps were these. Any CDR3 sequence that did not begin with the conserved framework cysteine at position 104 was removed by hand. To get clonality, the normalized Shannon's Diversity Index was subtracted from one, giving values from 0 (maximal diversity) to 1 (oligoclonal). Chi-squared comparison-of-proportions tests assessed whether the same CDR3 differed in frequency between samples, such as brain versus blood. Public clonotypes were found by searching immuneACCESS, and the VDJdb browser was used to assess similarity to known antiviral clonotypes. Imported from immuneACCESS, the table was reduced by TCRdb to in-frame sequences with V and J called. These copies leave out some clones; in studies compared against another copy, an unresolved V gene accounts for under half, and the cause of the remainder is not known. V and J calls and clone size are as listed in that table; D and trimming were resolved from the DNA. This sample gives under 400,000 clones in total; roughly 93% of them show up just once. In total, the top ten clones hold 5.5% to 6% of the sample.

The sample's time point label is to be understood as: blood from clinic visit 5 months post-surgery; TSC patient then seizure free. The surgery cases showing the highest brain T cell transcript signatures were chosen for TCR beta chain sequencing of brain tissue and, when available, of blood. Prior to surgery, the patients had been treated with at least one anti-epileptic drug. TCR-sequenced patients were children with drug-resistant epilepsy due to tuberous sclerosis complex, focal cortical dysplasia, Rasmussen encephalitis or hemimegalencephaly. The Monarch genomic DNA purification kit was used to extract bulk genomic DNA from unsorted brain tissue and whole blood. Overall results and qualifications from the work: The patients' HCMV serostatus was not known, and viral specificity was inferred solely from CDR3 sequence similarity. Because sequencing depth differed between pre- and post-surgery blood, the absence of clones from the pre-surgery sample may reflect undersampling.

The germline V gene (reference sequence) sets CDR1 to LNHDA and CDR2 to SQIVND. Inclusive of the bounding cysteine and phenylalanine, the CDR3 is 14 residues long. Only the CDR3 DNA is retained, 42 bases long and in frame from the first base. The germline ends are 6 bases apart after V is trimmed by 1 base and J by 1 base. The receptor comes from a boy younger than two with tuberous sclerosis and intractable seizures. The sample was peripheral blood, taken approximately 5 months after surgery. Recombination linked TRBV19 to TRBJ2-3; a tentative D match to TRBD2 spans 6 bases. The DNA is TGTGCCAGTAGTATAGGCGGGGGCACAGATACGCAGTATTTT. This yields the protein CASSIGGGTDTQYF. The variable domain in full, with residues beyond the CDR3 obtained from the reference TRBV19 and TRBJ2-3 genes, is DGGITQSPKYLFRKEGQNVTLSCEQNLNHDAMYWYRQDPGQGLRLIYYSQIVNDFQKGDIAEGYSVSREKKESFPLTVTSAQKNPTAFYLCASSIGGGTDTQYFGPGTRLTVL.